A single sample gave rise to the 18 T cell receptor beta chains below, sequenced in a study of identical twins. From the 5' RACE reads, TCRdb called clonotypes with MiXCR, one entry per CDR3 protein. The table includes 450,000 to 600,000 distinct CDR3 sequences, approximately 20% detected once. These sequences were also reported in another study, on yellow fever vaccine responses in identical twins.

The sample comprised CD4+ T cells sorted from blood. Source of these receptors: a woman between 18 and 29 years old in good health.

The chain combines TRBV4-1 with TRBJ2-3; 10 bases align to TRBD2. The germline gives CDR1 MGHRA, CDR2 YSYEKL. V was pared by 0 bases and J by 0 bases, with 6 bases of the junction left unmatched. CDR3 length equals 18 residues. CDR3 DNA sequence: TGCGCCAGCAGCCAAGATCGTTCTAGCGGGAGCAGCACAGATACGCAGTATTTT. Its translation: CASSQDRSSGSSTDTQYF.

This clonotype was seen a handful of times. This chain connects TRBV18 to TRBJ2-7, with 8 bases fitting TRBD1. The germline V gene encodes CDR1 KGHSH and CDR2 LQKENI. There are 16 residues in the CDR3. J was trimmed by 5 bases and V by 3 bases; bases with no gene match: 12. CDR3 sequence: CASSPGRDRGMNEQYF. The CDR3, as DNA: TGTGCCAGCTCACCGGGGAGAGACAGGGGTATGAACGAGCAGTACTTC.

The chain has TRBV20-1 and TRBJ2-3; 13 bases are shared with TRBD2. Germline CDR1 DFQATT, CDR2 SNEGSKA (reference sequence). The junction had 3 bases not matched to a gene; V was cut back by 4 bases and J by 2 bases. This CDR3 is built from 15 residues. The CDR3 DNA is TGCAGTGCTAAGACTAGCGGGGGGCACACAGATACGCAGTATTTT. Translated, it gives CSAKTSGGHTDTQYF.

J is TRBJ2-5 and V is TRBV24-1; 9 bases align to TRBD1. The CDR3 spans 16 residues. Trimming at V came to 2 bases and at J to 3 bases, leaving 6 bases not matched to a gene. Germline V lookup: CDR1 KGHDR, CDR2 SFDVKD. Written as DNA, the CDR3 is TGTGCCACCAGTGATTCAGGAACAGGGGGCGAAGAGACCCAGTACTTC. This translates into CATSDSGTGGEETQYF.

V and J are TRBV29-1 and TRBJ2-5; no definite D call. Germline V gives CDR1 SQVTM, CDR2 ANQGSEA. V lost 6 bases, J lost 0 bases, and 11 bases lay in between. The CDR3 is 13 residues long. The CDR3 is CSVFPSNQETQYF. The CDR3, as DNA: TGCAGCGTGTTCCCCAGCAACCAAGAGACCCAGTACTTC. The whole variable domain, remainder taken from reference TRBV29-1 and TRBJ2-5, is SAVISQKPSRDICQRGTSLTIQCQVDSQVTMMFWYRQQPGQSLTLIATANQGSEATYESGFVIDKFPISRPNLTFSTLTVSNMSPEDSSIYLCSVFPSNQETQYFGPGTRLLVL.

The chain combines TRBV25-1 with TRBJ2-4; D perhaps matches TRBD2 (6 bases). This CDR3 is 14 amino acids long. Trimming stripped 8 bases from V and 1 base from J, with 12 bases between. Germline CDR1 and CDR2: MGHDK and SYGVNS. The CDR3 protein is CASGAEGAKNIQYF. CDR3 nucleotides: TGTGCCAGCGGAGCGGAGGGCGCCAAAAACATTCAGTACTTC.

The chain employs TRBV29-1 and TRBJ2-2, with TRBD2 identical over 13 bases. V shed 5 bases, J shed 1 base, and the junction held 4 bases outside the gene matches. Germline-derived CDR1 and CDR2 are SQVTM and ANQGSEA. This CDR3 contains 16 residues. CDR3 in amino acids: CSVSGLAGLNTGELFF. CDR3 coding DNA: TGCAGCGTTTCGGGACTAGCGGGACTGAACACCGGGGAGCTGTTTTTT.

Only a few counts were recorded for this clonotype. V and J are TRBV24-1 and TRBJ1-2; 8 positions agree with TRBD1. Germline CDR1 and CDR2: KGHDR and SFDVKD. The CDR3 covers 16 residues. J gave up 6 bases and V 2 bases, and 10 bases lay outside the gene matches. The DNA of the CDR3 is TGTGCCACCAGTGATTCCACGACAGGGGATGCCGATGGCTACACCTTC. Its translation: CATSDSTTGDADGYTF.

In regard to this clonotype: Its ends do not fully match the called genes, so a read error is possible. J is TRBJ1-1 and V is TRBV20-1, with D unresolved. The CDR3 totals 14 residues. The germline CDR1 and CDR2 sequences are DFQATT and SNEGSKA (reference sequence). The CDR3 is CSAIGVRMNTEDFF. In DNA form, the CDR3 reads TGCAGTGCTATTGGGGTGCGCATGAACACTGAAGATTTCTTT.

J is TRBJ1-5 and V is TRBV12-3 or TRBV12-4; no reliable D call. Between the trimmed V and J ends, which lost 7 bases and 0 bases, there was a span of 16 bases. The CDR3 loop spans 16 amino acids. The CDR3 region is CASTRASTDSNQPQHF. The CDR3, as DNA: TGTGCCAGCACCCGAGCGAGCACAGATAGCAATCAGCCCCAGCATTTT.

The chain combines TRBV20-1 with TRBJ2-7; the match to TRBD2 covers 10 bases. Unmatched junction bases numbered 10, after V lost 0 bases and J lost 8 bases. Germline CDR1 reads DFQATT; CDR2 reads SNEGSKA (reference sequence). There are 15 residues in the CDR3. CDR3 DNA sequence: TGCAGTGCTAGAGATGGAGCGGGAGGGCCGTCGAAGCAGTACTTC. Amino acid sequence: CSARDGAGGPSKQYF.

The J gene is TRBJ1-5, the V gene TRBV4-1; D is perhaps TRBD1 (5 bases). With 1 base removed from V and 2 bases from J, the gap between germline ends came to 15 bases. Germline assignment: CDR1 MGHRA and CDR2 YSYEKL. The CDR3 runs 17 residues. The CDR3 DNA sequence: TGCGCCAGCAGCCAAGGTGGGGCGGGGGTTGGCAATCAGCCCCAGCATTTT. It yields the protein CASSQGGAGVGNQPQHF.

This clonotype has just a few counts. The chain recombines TRBV3-1 with TRBJ2-2; maybe TRBD1 (5 bases). Germline V gene data show CDR1 as LGHDT and CDR2 as YNNKEL (reference sequence). This CDR3 is built from 15 residues. Trimming cost V 3 bases and J 4 bases, with 12 bases left between them. CDR3 residues: CASSQNTGVTGELFF. The CDR3 DNA follows: TGTGCCAGCAGCCAGAATACAGGAGTCACCGGGGAGCTGTTTTTT.

The V and J genes are TRBV7-2 and TRBJ2-4; 7 bases map to TRBD2. V was clipped by 3 bases and J by 9 bases; unmatched bases: 2. Germline-derived CDR1 and CDR2 are SGHTA and FQGNSA. The CDR3 loop spans 12 amino acids. The CDR3 DNA follows: TGTGCCAGCAGCTTTTGGGAGGGCATTCAGTACTTC. Its protein is CASSFWEGIQYF.

This clonotype has just one count. The chain joins TRBV14 to TRBJ2-1; 11 positions match TRBD1. Germline V lookup: CDR1 SGHDN, CDR2 FVKESK. V shed 4 bases and J 4 bases; nucleotides not matched to a gene: 6. The CDR3 covers 16 residues. The CDR3 region is CASSRYGTGGYNEQFF. DNA for the CDR3: TGTGCCAGCAGCCGCTACGGGACAGGGGGGTACAATGAGCAGTTCTTC.

V gene TRBV5-1 combines with J gene TRBJ2-1, with D unclear. CDR3 size: 13 residues. In germline, CDR1 is SGHRS, CDR2 YFSETQ. V was pared by 4 bases and J by 10 bases, with 15 bases between. CDR3 coding DNA: TGCGCCAGCAGCCTTCGAGGACCGGACGAGCAGTTCTTC. Translating it yields CASSLRGPDEQFF.

This clonotype appeared a few times. The rearrangement joins TRBV5-1 to TRBJ2-1; the match to TRBD1 covers 11 bases. This CDR3 is 16 amino acids long. J lost 4 bases, V lost 3 bases, and 6 bases had no gene match. The V gene's germline CDR1 is SGHRS and CDR2 YFSETQ. CDR3 bases: TGCGCCAGCAGCTCTACTGGACAGGGGGCTTACAATGAGCAGTTCTTC. Translation: CASSSTGQGAYNEQFF.

This clonotype has more than one count but fewer than ten. V and J are TRBV20-1 and TRBJ2-1; D unclear. There are 14 residues in the CDR3. Germline-derived CDR1 and CDR2 are DFQATT and SNEGSKA (reference sequence). Trimming stripped 3 bases from V and 3 bases from J, with 12 bases between. The CDR3 here is CSASFSGFYNEQFF. The CDR3 bases are TGCAGTGCTAGTTTTTCTGGTTTCTACAATGAGCAGTTCTTC.